The 30 T cell receptor beta chains presented below share a single source sample, sequenced in a study of CD8 T cells in Susac syndrome. Reverse transcription used about 0.5 to 1 ug RNA and random hexamers. MiXCR, applied by TCRdb to the immunoSEQ multiplex PCR reads, yields one record per CDR3 protein. The data show some 250,000 distinct CDR3 sequences, 90% to 96% seen once. Material: CD4+ T cells from PBMCs. The origin of the receptors is a human donor with Susac syndrome.

The rearrangement links TRBV10-3 to TRBJ1-5; D may be TRBD1 (6 bases). Germline values: CDR1 ENHRY, CDR2 SYGVKD. V was shortened by 8 bases and J by 0 bases, with 11 bases between the two germline ends. The CDR3 length is 14 residues. Here the CDR3 DNA reads TGTGCCATCGGGGGGGCGGATAGCAATCAGCCCCAGCATTTT. This sequence encodes CAIGGADSNQPQHF.

This clonotype was recorded only once. This chain connects TRBV12-3 or TRBV12-4 to TRBJ2-5, with TRBD2 identical over 9 bases. The CDR3 totals 14 residues. After removal of 5 bases from V and 9 bases from J, the junction contained 10 bases not matched to a gene. CDR3 in amino acids: CASSRTSALAAQYF. Here the CDR3 DNA reads TGTGCCAGCAGTCGGACTAGCGCCCTCGCGGCCCAGTACTTC.

The chain recombines TRBV5-1 with TRBJ2-2; D remains ambiguous. The CDR3 covers 14 residues. The V gene's germline CDR1 is SGHRS and CDR2 YFSETQ. Trimming stripped 0 bases from V and 5 bases from J, with 8 bases between. The CDR3 sequence is CASSLALWTGELFF. The CDR3 DNA reads as TGCGCCAGCAGCTTGGCTTTGTGGACCGGGGAGCTGTTTTTT. Full variable domain (outside the CDR3, taken from reference TRBV5-1 and TRBJ2-2): KAGVTQTPRYLIKTRGQQVTLSCSPISGHRSVSWYQQTPGQGLQFLFEYFSETQRNKGNFPGRFSGRQFSNSRSEMNVSTLELGDSALYLCASSLALWTGELFFGEGSRLTVL.

This sequence joins TRBV19 and TRBJ2-5; the D gene is possibly TRBD1 (5 bases). The CDR3 length is 13 residues. CDR1 is LNHDA and CDR2 is SQIVND in the germline V gene (reference sequence). V shed 3 bases and J shed 7 bases, with 12 bases lying between them. As DNA, the CDR3 is TGTGCCAGTAGTATTTCTCCAGGGCGGACCCAGTACTTC. This encodes CASSISPGRTQYF.

The rearrangement uses TRBV10-3 and TRBJ2-7; the D is unclear. V shed 6 bases and J shed 2 bases, with 11 bases lying between them. Per germline, CDR1 ENHRY and CDR2 SYGVKD. The CDR3 extends over 13 amino acids. The CDR3 loop is CAIRESTTYEQYF. The CDR3 nucleotides are TGTGCCATCAGGGAGAGCACCACCTACGAGCAGTACTTC.

The rearrangement joins TRBV19 to TRBJ1-2; TRBD1 matches at 7 bases. The V and J ends lost 3 bases and 2 bases, in that order; junction bases with no gene match: 9. Germline CDR1 reads LNHDA; CDR2 reads SQIVND (reference sequence). The CDR3 is 16 residues long. CDR3 DNA sequence: TGTGCCAGTAGTATCGAGGGGGCGCGTCTAAACTATGGCTACACCTTC. Translating it yields CASSIEGARLNYGYTF.

The V gene is TRBV7-9, the J gene TRBJ2-1; 9 bases agree with TRBD1. Germline V gene data show CDR1 as SEHNR and CDR2 as FQNEAQ (reference sequence). J lost 7 bases, V lost 4 bases, and 2 bases had no gene match. CDR3 length equals 13 residues. CDR3: CASSWTGENEQFF. CDR3 sequence (DNA): TGTGCCAGCAGCTGGACAGGGGAGAATGAGCAGTTCTTC.

The chain links TRBV20-1 to TRBJ2-5; unclear D gene. Trimming took 6 bases from V and 6 from J, leaving 14 bases between them. The CDR3 has 12 residues. Germline V gene sequence: CDR1 DFQATT, CDR2 SNEGSKA (reference sequence). CDR3 sequence (DNA): TGCAGTGCCACACGGCAACTGAAGACCCAGTACTTC. It yields the protein CSATRQLKTQYF.

The gene calls are TRBV21-1 and TRBJ1-1; whether TRBD1, the table's D call, matches the DNA was not checked. TRBV21-1 is flagged as a pseudogene. The CDR3 has 14 amino acids. DNA for the CDR3: TGTGCCAGCAGCATACAGGGGGTACACACTGAAGCTTTCTTT. It is translated as CASSIQGVHTEAFF.

This chain joins TRBV18 and TRBJ1-5, with TRBD1 identical over 7 bases. Germline CDR1 KGHSH, CDR2 LQKENI. The CDR3 consists of 15 residues. V shed 3 bases and J 8 bases; nucleotides not matched to a gene: 10. The CDR3 sequence is CASSPAATGTEPQHF. Here the CDR3 DNA reads TGTGCCAGCTCACCCGCAGCGACAGGGACGGAGCCCCAGCATTTT.

The chain links TRBV7-2 to TRBJ1-2; unclear D gene. This CDR3 is 14 amino acids long. Germline V lookup: CDR1 SGHTA, CDR2 FQGNSA. Trimming cost V 1 base and J 7 bases, with 13 bases left between them. The CDR3 coding sequence is TGTGCCAGCAGCTTAGACCCCAGGAAGTCTGGCTACACCTTC. Translation gives CASSLDPRKSGYTF.

The V gene is TRBV28, the J gene TRBJ2-5, with 9 bases identical to TRBD2. The germline V gene has CDR1 MDHEN and CDR2 SYDVKM. The trim removed 3 bases at V and 1 base at J, leaving 6 bases unmatched. The CDR3 is 16 amino acids. DNA of the CDR3: TGTGCCAGCAGTTTCTTAGCGGGAGCGACCCAAGAGACCCAGTACTTC. This gives the protein CASSFLAGATQETQYF. The full variable domain, in which reference TRBV28 and TRBJ2-5 provide the parts outside the CDR3, is DVKVTQSSRYLVKRTGEKVFLECVQDMDHENMFWYRQDPGLGLRLIYFSYDVKMKEKGDIPEGYSVSREKKERFSLILESASTNQTSMYLCASSFLAGATQETQYFGPGTRLLVL.

CDR3 DNA sequence: TGTGCCAGTAGTATGTCGGGGAAAGAGACCCAGTACTTC. Its translation: CASSMSGKETQYF. This chain connects TRBV19 to TRBJ2-5; D may be TRBD2 (5 bases). Trimming removed 3 bases at V and 3 bases at J, with 8 bases between. The CDR3 loop spans 13 amino acids. Germline values: CDR1 LNHDA, CDR2 SQIVND (reference sequence).

The chain recombines TRBV2 with TRBJ2-1; D uncertain. Germline assignment: CDR1 SNHLY and CDR2 FYNNEI. CDR3 length: 11 amino acids. Between the trimmed V and J ends, which lost 8 bases and 5 bases, there was a span of 7 bases. Written as DNA, the CDR3 is TGTGCCAGCGGTTACCACAATGAGCAGTTCTTC. Its translation is CASGYHNEQFF.

This clonotype has just one count. This chain links TRBV5-4 with TRBJ2-1; D call uncertain. Germline values: CDR1 SGHNT, CDR2 YYREEE (reference sequence). The CDR3 contains 13 residues. V lost 0 bases and J lost 5, with 6 bases in between. CDR3 DNA sequence: TGTGCCAGCAGCTTGGTTTCCAACAATGAGCAGTTCTTC. Its protein product is CASSLVSNNEQFF.

The table lists this clonotype with a count of one. The chain has TRBV30 and TRBJ1-1; 8 bases map to TRBD1. CDR3 size: 12 residues. Trimming removed 2 bases from V and 11 bases from J; junction bases left unmatched: 7. Per the germline V gene, CDR1 is GTSNPN and CDR2 is SVGIG (reference sequence). The CDR3 bases are TGTGCCTGGAGTAATTACAGGGGGTATGCTTTCTTT. This codes for CAWSNYRGYAFF.

The V and J genes are TRBV25-1 and TRBJ2-7, with D maybe TRBD1 (5 bases). Trimming removed 4 bases at V and 2 bases at J, with 12 bases between. The length of the CDR3 is 14 residues. Germline values: CDR1 MGHDK, CDR2 SYGVNS. The CDR3 coding sequence is TGTGCCAGCAGTGCCGAGGACATCACCTACGAGCAGTACTTC. It specifies CASSAEDITYEQYF.

This clonotype appeared a single time. The V and J genes are TRBV16 and TRBJ1-1, with D unresolved. Trimming removed 0 bases from V and 0 bases from J, with 8 bases in between. This CDR3 is built from 15 residues. Germline values: CDR1 KGHSY, CDR2 FQNENV. CDR3 region: CASSQSSAMNTEAFF. The CDR3 region has the DNA TGTGCCAGCAGCCAATCTTCAGCGATGAACACTGAAGCTTTCTTT.

V is TRBV3-1 and J is TRBJ2-5; TRBD1 matches at 7 bases. Trimming removed 1 base from V and 5 bases from J; junction bases left unmatched: 1. The germline CDR1 and CDR2 sequences are LGHDT and YNNKEL (reference sequence). CDR3 size: 13 residues. The CDR3 nucleotides read TGTGCCAGCAGCCAAGTGACAGGGGAGACCCAGTACTTC. Amino acids: CASSQVTGETQYF.

This rearrangement joins TRBV3-1 to TRBJ2-7; a weak D match, TRBD2 (6 bases). CDR3 length: 15 residues. Trimming removed 0 bases from V and 3 bases from J, with 12 bases in between. Germline CDR1 and CDR2: LGHDT and YNNKEL (reference sequence). The CDR3 nucleotides are TGTGCCAGCAGCCAAGAACCGGGACTTCTCTACGAGCAGTACTTC. It encodes CASSQEPGLLYEQYF.

This chain uses TRBV29-1 with TRBJ1-2; 7 nucleotides match TRBD1. The CDR3 has 14 residues. With V trimmed by 8 bases and J by 0 bases, 9 bases remained unmatched. Germline CDR1 and CDR2: SQVTM and ANQGSEA. The CDR3 reads CSSLGDSSNYGYTF. DNA of the CDR3: TGCAGCTCCCTCGGGGACAGCTCTAACTATGGCTACACCTTC. Together with reference TRBV29-1 and TRBJ1-2, the CDR3 gives the full variable domain: SAVISQKPSRDICQRGTSLTIQCQVDSQVTMMFWYRQQPGQSLTLIATANQGSEATYESGFVIDKFPISRPNLTFSTLTVSNMSPEDSSIYLCSSLGDSSNYGYTFGSGTRLTVV.

In DNA, the CDR3 is TGCGCCAGCAGCCAGCGGCGGGTCAATGAGCAGTTCTTC. Protein product: CASSQRRVNEQFF. The chain joins TRBV4-1 to TRBJ2-1, with a weak D call TRBD2 (5 bases). Trimming removed 3 bases from V and 6 bases from J, with 9 bases in between. Germline V gene lookup returns CDR1 MGHRA and CDR2 YSYEKL. The CDR3 length is 13 residues.

The gene calls are TRBV20-1 and TRBJ1-4; D might be TRBD1 (5 bases). CDR1 DFQATT and CDR2 SNEGSKA come from the germline V gene (reference sequence). V was shortened by 1 base and J by 5 bases, with 20 bases between the two germline ends. This CDR3 has 17 amino acids. DNA for the CDR3: TGCAGTGCTAGAGTGGACATGGGGATGGCAAGGAATGAAAAACTGTTTTTT. It is translated as CSARVDMGMARNEKLFF.

V gene TRBV5-1 combines with J gene TRBJ2-3; the D is unclear. The CDR3 has 15 residues. V gave up 1 base and J gave up 2 bases, with 11 bases separating them. Germline V gene sequence: CDR1 SGHRS, CDR2 YFSETQ. The CDR3 here is CASSLSMVNTDTQYF. CDR3 nucleotides: TGCGCCAGCAGCTTGTCAATGGTTAACACAGATACGCAGTATTTT.

The chain uses TRBV14 and TRBJ1-4; possible D gene TRBD1, 5 bases. The germline CDR1 and CDR2 sequences are SGHDN and FVKESK. This CDR3 spans 14 amino acids. V shed 3 bases and J shed 4 bases, with 9 bases lying between them. The CDR3 spells CASSQRRGNEKLFF. DNA for the CDR3: TGTGCCAGCAGCCAGAGGAGGGGTAATGAAAAACTGTTTTTT.

The chain uses TRBV10-3 and TRBJ2-7; D is uncertain. The CDR3 is 12 residues long. Germline V CDR1 and CDR2: ENHRY, SYGVKD. The ends were cut back, 8 bases at V and 2 bases at J, with 10 bases in the middle. In DNA, the CDR3 is TGTGCCATCGGGGTCTCAGCCTACGAGCAGTACTTC. The encoded protein is CAIGVSAYEQYF.

The chain links TRBV6-5 to TRBJ1-2; a possible D gene is TRBD1 (6 bases). Germline CDR1 is MNHEY and CDR2 is SVGAGI. The V end was cut by 5 bases, the J end by 2 bases, with 9 bases between. This CDR3 comprises 13 residues. The CDR3 spells CASSVRGNYGYTF. The CDR3 DNA follows: TGTGCCAGCAGTGTAAGGGGGAACTATGGCTACACCTTC.

This chain links TRBV18 with TRBJ2-5; D not certain. Germline assignment: CDR1 KGHSH and CDR2 LQKENI. V dropped 2 bases and J dropped 0 bases, with 16 bases sitting between them. This CDR3 comprises 17 residues. The CDR3 reads CASSPKRQSSYQETQYF. The CDR3 DNA reads TGTGCCAGCTCACCAAAGAGGCAGTCCTCGTACCAAGAGACCCAGTACTTC.

The CDR3 DNA is TGTGCCTGGAGGGTCCGGGACAGGGCAGTCGCTGAAGCTTTCTTT. Its translation is CAWRVRDRAVAEAFF. The rearrangement uses TRBV30 and TRBJ1-1; 9 nucleotides line up with TRBD1. This CDR3 contains 15 residues. Germline trimming cut 3 bases from V and 6 bases from J; bases unmatched to any gene: 11. Germline-derived CDR1 and CDR2 are GTSNPN and SVGIG (reference sequence).

The gene calls are TRBV19 and TRBJ2-1, with 8 positions matching TRBD1. Germline CDR1 reads LNHDA; CDR2 reads SQIVND (reference sequence). Losses at the gene ends were 8 bases for V and 10 bases for J; bases not matched to a gene: 13. The CDR3 has 14 residues. The CDR3 coding sequence is TGTGCCAGTCACGGGACAGGACGACAATGGGAGCAGTTCTTC. It yields the protein CASHGTGRQWEQFF.